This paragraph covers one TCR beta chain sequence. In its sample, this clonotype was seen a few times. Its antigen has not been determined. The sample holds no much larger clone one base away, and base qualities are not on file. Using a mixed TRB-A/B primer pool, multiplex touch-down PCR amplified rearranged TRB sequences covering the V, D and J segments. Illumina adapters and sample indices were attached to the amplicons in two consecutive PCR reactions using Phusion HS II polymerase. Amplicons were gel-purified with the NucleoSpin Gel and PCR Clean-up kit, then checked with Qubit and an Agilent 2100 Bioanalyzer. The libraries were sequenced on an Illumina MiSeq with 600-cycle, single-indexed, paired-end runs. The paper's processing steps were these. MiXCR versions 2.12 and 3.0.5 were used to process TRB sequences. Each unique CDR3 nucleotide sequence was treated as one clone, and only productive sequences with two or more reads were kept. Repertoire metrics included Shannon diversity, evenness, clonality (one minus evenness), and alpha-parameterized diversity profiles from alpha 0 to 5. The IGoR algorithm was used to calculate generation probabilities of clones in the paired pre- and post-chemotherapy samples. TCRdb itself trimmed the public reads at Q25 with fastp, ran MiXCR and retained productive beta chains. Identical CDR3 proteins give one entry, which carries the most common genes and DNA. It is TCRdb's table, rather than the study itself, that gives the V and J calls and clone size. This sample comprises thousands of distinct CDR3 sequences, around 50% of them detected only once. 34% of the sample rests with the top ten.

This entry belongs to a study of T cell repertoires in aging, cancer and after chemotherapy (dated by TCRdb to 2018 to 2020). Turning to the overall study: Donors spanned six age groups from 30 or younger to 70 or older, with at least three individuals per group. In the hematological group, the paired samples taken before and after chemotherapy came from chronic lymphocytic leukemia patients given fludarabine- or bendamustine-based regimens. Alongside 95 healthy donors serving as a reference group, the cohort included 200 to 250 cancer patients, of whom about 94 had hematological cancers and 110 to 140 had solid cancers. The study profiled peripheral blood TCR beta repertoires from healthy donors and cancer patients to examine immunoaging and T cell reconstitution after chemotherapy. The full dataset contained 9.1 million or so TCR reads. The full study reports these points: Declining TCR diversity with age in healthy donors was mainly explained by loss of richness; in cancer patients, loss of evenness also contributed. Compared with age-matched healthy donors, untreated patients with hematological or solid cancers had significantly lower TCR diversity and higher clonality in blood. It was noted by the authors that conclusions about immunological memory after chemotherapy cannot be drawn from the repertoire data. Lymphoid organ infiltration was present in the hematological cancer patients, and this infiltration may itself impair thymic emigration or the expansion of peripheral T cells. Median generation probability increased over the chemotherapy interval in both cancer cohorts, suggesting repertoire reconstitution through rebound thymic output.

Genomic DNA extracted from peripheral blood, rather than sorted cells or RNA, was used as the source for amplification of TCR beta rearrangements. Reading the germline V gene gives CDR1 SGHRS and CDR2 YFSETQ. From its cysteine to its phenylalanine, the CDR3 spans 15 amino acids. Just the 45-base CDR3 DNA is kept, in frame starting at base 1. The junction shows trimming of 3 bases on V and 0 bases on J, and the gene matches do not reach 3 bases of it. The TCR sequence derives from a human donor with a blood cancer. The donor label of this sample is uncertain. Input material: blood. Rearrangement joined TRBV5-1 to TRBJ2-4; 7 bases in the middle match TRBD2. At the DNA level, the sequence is TGCGCCAGCAGCTGGGTAGCGGGAGCCAAAAACATTCAGTACTTC. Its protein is CASSWVAGAKNIQYF.